Here is one TCR beta chain with its context. TCRdb ran MiXCR on the RT-PCR reads and lists one entry per CDR3 protein. The sample has 500,000 to 650,000 distinct CDR3 sequences, 6.5% to 8% seen once; the top ten hold 10% to 15%. This sample is part of a study of response to subunit inactivated influenza vaccine. The CDR3 runs 17 residues. Germline trimming cut 6 bases from V and 4 bases from J; bases unmatched to any gene: 9. The sample was PBMCs from blood, taken less than 25 months after vaccination. This sequence joins TRBV12-3 or TRBV12-4 and TRBJ1-4; TRBD1 matches at 12 bases. This TCR came from a man between 50 and 75 years old who received an inactivated influenza vaccine. The CDR3: CASSRGQGARVNEKLFF. Written as DNA, the CDR3 is TGTGCCAGCAGCCGGGGACAGGGGGCTCGGGTTAATGAAAAACTGTTTTTT.